The 29 T cell receptor beta chains below come from one sample, sequenced in a study of cytomegalovirus exposure and HLA in healthy donors (dated by TCRdb to 2017 to 2019). The library was produced with the immunoSEQ multiplex PCR assay. For the multiplex PCR, a mixture combining 60 forward primers for TCR Vbeta segments and 13 reverse primers for TCR Jbeta segments was used. This immuneACCESS table, as held by TCRdb, lists in-frame sequences with V and J called but not all clones. Of the missing ones, under half trace to an unresolved V gene in checked studies; the others have no known cause. The sample records 180,000 or so clones, around 80% of which are singletons. The biggest ten clones account for about 4% of the sample. Sequences were obtained from PBMCs. The receptors originated from an older woman in good health and CMV-seropositive.

The gene calls are TRBV30 and TRBJ2-3; no firm D call. CDR1 is GTSNPN and CDR2 is SVGIG in the germline V gene (reference sequence). This CDR3 has 13 residues. Trimming shortened V by 5 bases and J by 2 bases, and 11 bases separated the two germline ends. This chain's CDR3 is CAWVGLYTDTQYF. CDR3 sequence (DNA): TGTGCCTGGGTCGGTCTATACACAGATACGCAGTATTTT.

DNA of the CDR3: TGTGCCAGCAGCTTAGGCCCCGCGACTAGCGGGAGGACGTCAGCCTACGAGCAGTACTTC. Amino acids: CASSLGPATSGRTSAYEQYF. The chain is built from TRBV7-8 and TRBJ2-7; 13 bases align to TRBD2. Germline CDR1 SGHVS, CDR2 FQNEAQ. This CDR3 is built from 20 residues. Trimming cost V 1 base and J 2 bases; bases outside gene matches: 14. The full variable domain, rest sourced from reference TRBV7-8 and TRBJ2-7, is GAGVSQSPRYKVAKRGQDVALRCDPISGHVSLFWYQQALGQGPEFLTYFQNEAQLDKSGLPSDRFFAERPEGSVSTLKIQRTQQEDSAVYLCASSLGPATSGRTSAYEQYFGPGTRLTVT.

The gene calls are TRBV18 and TRBJ2-5; TRBD1 aligns across 12 bases. The J call is doubtful: the DNA matches TRBJ2-7 better. CDR1 and CDR2 (germline): KGHSH, LQKENI. The CDR3 sequence is 15 residues long. The CDR3 DNA sequence: TGTGCCAGCTCACAACCGGGACAGGGGGCTCTCGAGCAGTACTTC. Translating it yields CASSQPGQGALEQYF.

The chain links TRBV10-1 to TRBJ2-1; 11 positions match TRBD2. The CDR3 runs to 21 residues. The germline CDR1 and CDR2 sequences are WNHNN and SYGVQD (reference sequence). V shed 0 bases and J 0 bases; nucleotides not matched to a gene: 13. The CDR3 sequence is CASSESAMASGRTLSYNEQFF. The DNA for the CDR3 is TGCGCCAGCAGTGAGTCGGCAATGGCTAGCGGGAGGACCCTCTCCTACAATGAGCAGTTCTTC.

This chain links TRBV19 with TRBJ2-6; 7 bases match TRBD2. CDR3 length: 15 amino acids. J gave up 2 bases and V 3 bases, and 1 base lay outside the gene matches. Germline V CDR1 and CDR2: LNHDA, SQIVND (reference sequence). The CDR3, as DNA: TGTGCCAGTAGTATGGGGGGGACTGGGGCCAACGTCCTGACTTTC. It codes for CASSMGGTGANVLTF.

The V gene is TRBV6-4, the J gene TRBJ2-6; 12 nucleotides agree with TRBD1. Germline V gives CDR1 MRHNA, CDR2 SNTAGT. This CDR3 has 17 residues. V dropped 6 bases and J dropped 4; count of bases not matched to a gene: 7. CDR3 sequence: CASRPGQGASGANVLTF. In nucleotides, the CDR3 is TGTGCCAGCAGACCGGGACAGGGGGCGTCAGGGGCCAACGTCCTGACTTTC.

The table lists this clone with a few counts. CDR3 protein: CALEGTLGYTF. For the CDR3, the DNA is TGTGCCTTGGAAGGGACACTCGGCTACACCTTC. The chain carries TRBV30 and TRBJ1-2; perhaps TRBD1 as D (6 bases). The CDR3 runs to 11 residues. The V end was cut by 7 bases, the J end by 8 bases, with 14 bases between. Germline V gene sequence: CDR1 GTSNPN, CDR2 SVGIG (reference sequence).

This rearrangement joins TRBV5-1 to TRBJ2-3; TRBD1 matches at 8 bases. J lost 3 bases, V lost 4 bases, and 7 bases had no gene match. Germline V CDR1 and CDR2: SGHRS, YFSETQ. The CDR3 sequence is 15 residues long. For the CDR3, the DNA is TGCGCCAGCAGCGAATGGGACAGGCCTACAGATACGCAGTATTTT. Amino acids: CASSEWDRPTDTQYF.

V usage is TRBV11-2 and J usage is TRBJ2-1; tentative D call: TRBD2 (6 bases). V lost 4 bases, J lost 7 bases, and 14 bases lay in between. The CDR3 is 14 residues long. From germline, CDR1 is SGHAT and CDR2 FQNNGV. CDR3 protein: CASSSSGAWNEQFF. CDR3 DNA: TGTGCCAGCAGCTCCTCGGGAGCGTGGAATGAGCAGTTCTTC. Using reference TRBV11-2 and TRBJ2-1 for the parts outside the CDR3, the full variable domain is EAGVAQSPRYKIIEKRQSVAFWCNPISGHATLYWYQQILGQGPKLLIQFQNNGVVDDSQLPKDRFSAERLKGVDSTLKIQPAKLEDSAVYLCASSSSGAWNEQFFGPGTRLTVL.

V is TRBV5-3 and J is TRBJ1-4, with a tentative D call TRBD1 (5 bases). TRBV5-3 qualifies as an ORF whose function is uncertain. The CDR3 length is 15 residues. V was shortened by 5 bases and J by 4 bases, with 15 bases between the two germline ends. CDR3 sequence: CARRTNRGHNEKLFF. The CDR3 nucleotides read TGTGCCAGAAGAACGAATAGGGGTCATAATGAAAAACTGTTTTTT.

The V and J genes are TRBV4-2 and TRBJ2-7; 8 bases are a match to TRBD2. V lost 4 bases and J lost 3; bases outside the gene matches: 5. CDR3 length: 14 amino acids. Per germline, CDR1 LGHNA and CDR2 YNFKEQ. The CDR3 coding sequence is TGTGCCAGCAGCCGGGGACTAGTGAGCTACGAGCAGTACTTC. It encodes CASSRGLVSYEQYF.

The table lists this clone with a few counts. The chain combines TRBV19 with TRBJ1-5; 9 bases line up with TRBD1. Per the germline V gene, CDR1 is LNHDA and CDR2 is SQIVND (reference sequence). V gave up 4 bases and J gave up 1 base; unmatched junction bases: 5. The CDR3 loop spans 16 amino acids. Written as DNA, the CDR3 is TGTGCCAGTAGTACACACAGGGGGCGAAGCAATCAGCCCCAGCATTTT. It codes for CASSTHRGRSNQPQHF.

This clone occurred a few times. The V gene is TRBV5-1, the J gene TRBJ1-5, with TRBD1 identical over 9 bases. The junction had 5 bases not matched to a gene; V was cut back by 3 bases and J by 4 bases. Germline CDR1 reads SGHRS; CDR2 reads YFSETQ. The CDR3 has 15 amino acids. CDR3 sequence reads: CASSSGTGINQPQHF. CDR3 nucleotide sequence: TGCGCCAGCAGCTCCGGGACAGGGATAAATCAGCCCCAGCATTTT.

This clone was detected a few times. The V gene is TRBV18, the J gene TRBJ1-3; tentatively, D is TRBD1 (5 bases). V was shortened by 4 bases and J by 2 bases, with 6 bases between the two germline ends. Germline CDR1 reads KGHSH; CDR2 reads LQKENI. This CDR3 has 13 residues. DNA for the CDR3: TGTGCCAGCTCACGGGGGGCTGGAAACACCATATATTTT. Residues: CASSRGAGNTIYF.

This clone was detected only a few times. The sample has other DNA sequences that encode this CDR3 too. The chain recombines TRBV30 with TRBJ1-3; TRBD1 matches at 7 bases. The germline gives CDR1 GTSNPN, CDR2 SVGIG (reference sequence). The V segment lost 2 bases and the J segment 0 bases; nucleotides outside the gene matches: 4. This CDR3 region has 15 residues. The chain's CDR3 is CAWSRDSGSGNTIYF. The DNA of the CDR3 is TGTGCCTGGAGTAGGGACAGTGGCTCTGGAAACACCATATATTTT.

The V and J genes are TRBV27 and TRBJ1-6; 7 nucleotides match TRBD1. The CDR3 is made up of 14 amino acids. Trimming removed 5 bases from V and 7 bases from J; junction bases left unmatched: 5. Germline V gives CDR1 MNHEY, CDR2 SMNVEV (reference sequence). The CDR3 sequence: CASSQGDRNSPLHF. The DNA of the CDR3 is TGTGCCAGCAGTCAGGGGGACAGAAATTCACCCCTCCACTTT.

This clone turned up a few times. The chain employs TRBV5-5 and TRBJ2-3; TRBD1 matches 8 bases. J was trimmed by 4 bases and V by 4 bases; bases with no gene match: 5. The CDR3 has 14 residues. Germline V gene lookup returns CDR1 SGHKS and CDR2 YYEKEE (reference sequence). CDR3 sequence reads: CASSTGQGSDTQYF. The CDR3, as DNA: TGTGCCAGCAGCACCGGACAGGGATCAGATACGCAGTATTTT.

This clone has a handful of counts. The J gene is TRBJ1-1, the V gene TRBV5-4; 7 positions agree with TRBD1. J lost 1 base, V lost 3 bases, and 3 bases had no gene match. The CDR3 has 14 residues. CDR1 and CDR2 from the germline V gene are SGHNT and YYREEE (reference sequence). CDR3 sequence: CASSSGQPNTEAFF. The CDR3 DNA reads as TGTGCCAGCAGCTCGGGACAGCCGAACACTGAAGCTTTCTTT.

The rearrangement uses TRBV5-4 and TRBJ1-1, with 7 nucleotides matching TRBD1. This CDR3 is built from 15 residues. Germline values: CDR1 SGHNT, CDR2 YYREEE (reference sequence). With V trimmed by 4 bases and J by 1 base, 7 bases remained unmatched. In nucleotides, the CDR3 is TGTGCCAGCAGCCTTCAGGACAGGAGGAACACTGAAGCTTTCTTT. Amino acid sequence: CASSLQDRRNTEAFF.

This chain uses TRBV14 with TRBJ1-2, with TRBD1 matching 7 bases. The J segment lost 6 bases and the V segment lost 2 bases, leaving 6 bases of the junction unmatched. The CDR3 totals 14 residues. The V gene's germline CDR1 is SGHDN and CDR2 FVKESK. CDR3 nucleotides: TGTGCCAGCAGCCAAACGCTCCAGGGGGATGGCTACACCTTC. Translated: CASSQTLQGDGYTF.

This chain joins TRBV28 and TRBJ1-4; possibly TRBD1 for D (6 bases). Looked up from germline, CDR1 is MDHEN and CDR2 is SYDVKM. Trimming pared 5 bases from V and 7 bases from J, leaving 14 bases between. The length of the CDR3 is 14 residues. The CDR3 loop reads CASSQGSAPEKLFF. CDR3 bases: TGTGCCAGCAGTCAGGGGTCGGCCCCTGAAAAACTGTTTTTT.

The chain has TRBV9 and TRBJ1-3; 7 bases are a match to TRBD1. With 4 bases clipped from V and 4 bases from J, the junction kept 2 bases outside the gene matches. CDR3 length: 13 amino acids. The germline gives CDR1 SGDLS, CDR2 YYNGEE. CDR3 in DNA: TGTGCCAGCAGCAGGGGGCGAGGAAACACCATATATTTT. It specifies CASSRGRGNTIYF.

This CDR3 is CASSLRGGEEKLFF. In nucleotides, the CDR3 is TGTGCCAGCAGCTTACGAGGGGGAGAGGAAAAACTGTTTTTT. The chain combines TRBV7-2 with TRBJ1-4, with D maybe TRBD1 (6 bases). Deletions cut 2 bases from V and 8 bases from J, with 12 bases between. The CDR3 has 14 residues. Germline assignment: CDR1 SGHTA and CDR2 FQGNSA.

The rearrangement joins TRBV6-4 to TRBJ1-2; D possibly corresponds to TRBD1 (5 bases). The CDR3 spans 14 residues. CDR1 and CDR2 (germline): MRHNA, SNTAGT. The V end was cut by 2 bases, the J end by 8 bases, with 15 bases between. The CDR3 here is CASSDALRGGGYTF. As DNA, the CDR3 is TGTGCCAGCAGTGACGCCCTGAGGGGAGGGGGCTACACCTTC.

This clone showed up just a few times. CDR3 in DNA: TGTGCCAGCAGCTTAGGGCCGCCCATTGGGGCCAACGTCCTGACTTTC. Protein sequence: CASSLGPPIGANVLTF. The chain couples TRBV7-3 to TRBJ2-6; D is unclear. The ends were cut back, 2 bases at V and 3 bases at J, with 11 bases in the middle. This CDR3 has 16 residues. Germline CDR1 reads SGHTA; CDR2 reads FQGTGA.

The chain is built from TRBV19 and TRBJ2-5, with 7 bases aligning to TRBD2. V lost 5 bases and J lost 4; bases outside the gene matches: 10. Germline V lookup: CDR1 LNHDA, CDR2 SQIVND (reference sequence). This CDR3 contains 15 residues. The CDR3 DNA sequence: TGTGCCAGTAGTCTGGGGAGGGGTGTAGGAGAGACCCAGTACTTC. This encodes CASSLGRGVGETQYF.

The V and J genes are TRBV15 and TRBJ1-4; 9 bases are a match to TRBD1. The CDR3 consists of 16 residues. In germline, CDR1 is LNHNV, CDR2 YYDKDF (reference sequence). V gave up 1 base and J gave up 7 bases; unmatched junction bases: 7. The CDR3 coding sequence is TGTGCCACCAGCAGAGGATTTGGACAGGGGAGTGAAAAACTGTTTTTT. It specifies CATSRGFGQGSEKLFF.

The V gene is TRBV7-3, the J gene TRBJ2-1, with 12 bases that match TRBD2. The CDR3 runs to 16 residues. From germline, CDR1 is SGHTA and CDR2 FQGTGA. J lost 8 bases, V lost 2 bases, and 7 bases had no gene match. CDR3 bases: TGTGCCAGCAGCTTACGTCGGACTAGCGGGGTCGATGAGCAGTTCTTC. It yields the protein CASSLRRTSGVDEQFF.

A single count supports this clone. The J gene is TRBJ1-4, the V gene TRBV6-4, with 9 bases that match TRBD1. The CDR3 is 18 amino acids. Germline V lookup: CDR1 MRHNA, CDR2 SNTAGT. V gave up 6 bases and J gave up 7 bases; unmatched junction bases: 18. CDR3 bases: TGTGCCAGCAGAGACGGACAGGGGAGGAGGTCCCCTGTTGAAAAACTGTTTTTT. Translation: CASRDGQGRRSPVEKLFF.